The present T cell receptor beta chain was sequenced within a study of cytomegalovirus exposure and HLA in healthy donors. General study results and limits: In a later analysis, parvovirus B19, influenza, CMV and Epstein-Barr virus appeared linked to several top co-occurrence clusters. Most TCR sequences proved rare, with some public TCRs found in many donors. Roughly uniform sequencing depth across donors was assumed, possibly incorrectly. In a later analysis, V- and J-gene trimming of beta chains associated with a DCLRE1C missense variant, replicated independently.

Notes on this clone: Its antigen is not identified.

PCR involved 60 Vbeta and 13 Jbeta primers. Method: immunoSEQ multiplex PCR; TCRdb's copy keeps in-frame clones and lacks some. The repertoire holds 150,000 to 200,000 clones, just over 75% seen once, with roughly 1.6% in the top ten. The TCR was taken from a man aged 40-49 years in good health and CMV-seronegative. The specimen was PBMCs.

CDR3 bases: TGTGCCAGTAGTCTCCAGACAGGGACAGGGGAGACCCAGTACTTC. Its protein product is CASSLQTGTGETQYF. This sequence joins TRBV19 and TRBJ2-5; TRBD1 matches 9 bases. CDR1 LNHDA and CDR2 SQIVND come from the germline V gene (reference sequence). This CDR3 comprises 15 residues. The V and J ends lost 5 bases and 5 bases, in that order; junction bases with no gene match: 9.